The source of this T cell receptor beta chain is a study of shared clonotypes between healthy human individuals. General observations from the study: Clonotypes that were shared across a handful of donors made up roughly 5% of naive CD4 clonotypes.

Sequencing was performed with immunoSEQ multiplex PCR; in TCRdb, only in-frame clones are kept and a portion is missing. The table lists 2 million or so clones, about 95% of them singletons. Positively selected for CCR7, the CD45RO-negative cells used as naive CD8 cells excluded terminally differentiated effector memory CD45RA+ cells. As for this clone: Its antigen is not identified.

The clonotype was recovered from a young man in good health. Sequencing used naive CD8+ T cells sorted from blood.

For the CDR3, the DNA is TGTGTCGGGGTGGCAAATGAGCAGTTCTTC. Residues: CVGVANEQFF. The J gene is TRBJ2-1, the V gene TRBV6-4; D is perhaps TRBD2 (5 bases). CDR1 and CDR2 from the germline V gene are MRHNA and SNTAGT. The CDR3 covers 10 residues.